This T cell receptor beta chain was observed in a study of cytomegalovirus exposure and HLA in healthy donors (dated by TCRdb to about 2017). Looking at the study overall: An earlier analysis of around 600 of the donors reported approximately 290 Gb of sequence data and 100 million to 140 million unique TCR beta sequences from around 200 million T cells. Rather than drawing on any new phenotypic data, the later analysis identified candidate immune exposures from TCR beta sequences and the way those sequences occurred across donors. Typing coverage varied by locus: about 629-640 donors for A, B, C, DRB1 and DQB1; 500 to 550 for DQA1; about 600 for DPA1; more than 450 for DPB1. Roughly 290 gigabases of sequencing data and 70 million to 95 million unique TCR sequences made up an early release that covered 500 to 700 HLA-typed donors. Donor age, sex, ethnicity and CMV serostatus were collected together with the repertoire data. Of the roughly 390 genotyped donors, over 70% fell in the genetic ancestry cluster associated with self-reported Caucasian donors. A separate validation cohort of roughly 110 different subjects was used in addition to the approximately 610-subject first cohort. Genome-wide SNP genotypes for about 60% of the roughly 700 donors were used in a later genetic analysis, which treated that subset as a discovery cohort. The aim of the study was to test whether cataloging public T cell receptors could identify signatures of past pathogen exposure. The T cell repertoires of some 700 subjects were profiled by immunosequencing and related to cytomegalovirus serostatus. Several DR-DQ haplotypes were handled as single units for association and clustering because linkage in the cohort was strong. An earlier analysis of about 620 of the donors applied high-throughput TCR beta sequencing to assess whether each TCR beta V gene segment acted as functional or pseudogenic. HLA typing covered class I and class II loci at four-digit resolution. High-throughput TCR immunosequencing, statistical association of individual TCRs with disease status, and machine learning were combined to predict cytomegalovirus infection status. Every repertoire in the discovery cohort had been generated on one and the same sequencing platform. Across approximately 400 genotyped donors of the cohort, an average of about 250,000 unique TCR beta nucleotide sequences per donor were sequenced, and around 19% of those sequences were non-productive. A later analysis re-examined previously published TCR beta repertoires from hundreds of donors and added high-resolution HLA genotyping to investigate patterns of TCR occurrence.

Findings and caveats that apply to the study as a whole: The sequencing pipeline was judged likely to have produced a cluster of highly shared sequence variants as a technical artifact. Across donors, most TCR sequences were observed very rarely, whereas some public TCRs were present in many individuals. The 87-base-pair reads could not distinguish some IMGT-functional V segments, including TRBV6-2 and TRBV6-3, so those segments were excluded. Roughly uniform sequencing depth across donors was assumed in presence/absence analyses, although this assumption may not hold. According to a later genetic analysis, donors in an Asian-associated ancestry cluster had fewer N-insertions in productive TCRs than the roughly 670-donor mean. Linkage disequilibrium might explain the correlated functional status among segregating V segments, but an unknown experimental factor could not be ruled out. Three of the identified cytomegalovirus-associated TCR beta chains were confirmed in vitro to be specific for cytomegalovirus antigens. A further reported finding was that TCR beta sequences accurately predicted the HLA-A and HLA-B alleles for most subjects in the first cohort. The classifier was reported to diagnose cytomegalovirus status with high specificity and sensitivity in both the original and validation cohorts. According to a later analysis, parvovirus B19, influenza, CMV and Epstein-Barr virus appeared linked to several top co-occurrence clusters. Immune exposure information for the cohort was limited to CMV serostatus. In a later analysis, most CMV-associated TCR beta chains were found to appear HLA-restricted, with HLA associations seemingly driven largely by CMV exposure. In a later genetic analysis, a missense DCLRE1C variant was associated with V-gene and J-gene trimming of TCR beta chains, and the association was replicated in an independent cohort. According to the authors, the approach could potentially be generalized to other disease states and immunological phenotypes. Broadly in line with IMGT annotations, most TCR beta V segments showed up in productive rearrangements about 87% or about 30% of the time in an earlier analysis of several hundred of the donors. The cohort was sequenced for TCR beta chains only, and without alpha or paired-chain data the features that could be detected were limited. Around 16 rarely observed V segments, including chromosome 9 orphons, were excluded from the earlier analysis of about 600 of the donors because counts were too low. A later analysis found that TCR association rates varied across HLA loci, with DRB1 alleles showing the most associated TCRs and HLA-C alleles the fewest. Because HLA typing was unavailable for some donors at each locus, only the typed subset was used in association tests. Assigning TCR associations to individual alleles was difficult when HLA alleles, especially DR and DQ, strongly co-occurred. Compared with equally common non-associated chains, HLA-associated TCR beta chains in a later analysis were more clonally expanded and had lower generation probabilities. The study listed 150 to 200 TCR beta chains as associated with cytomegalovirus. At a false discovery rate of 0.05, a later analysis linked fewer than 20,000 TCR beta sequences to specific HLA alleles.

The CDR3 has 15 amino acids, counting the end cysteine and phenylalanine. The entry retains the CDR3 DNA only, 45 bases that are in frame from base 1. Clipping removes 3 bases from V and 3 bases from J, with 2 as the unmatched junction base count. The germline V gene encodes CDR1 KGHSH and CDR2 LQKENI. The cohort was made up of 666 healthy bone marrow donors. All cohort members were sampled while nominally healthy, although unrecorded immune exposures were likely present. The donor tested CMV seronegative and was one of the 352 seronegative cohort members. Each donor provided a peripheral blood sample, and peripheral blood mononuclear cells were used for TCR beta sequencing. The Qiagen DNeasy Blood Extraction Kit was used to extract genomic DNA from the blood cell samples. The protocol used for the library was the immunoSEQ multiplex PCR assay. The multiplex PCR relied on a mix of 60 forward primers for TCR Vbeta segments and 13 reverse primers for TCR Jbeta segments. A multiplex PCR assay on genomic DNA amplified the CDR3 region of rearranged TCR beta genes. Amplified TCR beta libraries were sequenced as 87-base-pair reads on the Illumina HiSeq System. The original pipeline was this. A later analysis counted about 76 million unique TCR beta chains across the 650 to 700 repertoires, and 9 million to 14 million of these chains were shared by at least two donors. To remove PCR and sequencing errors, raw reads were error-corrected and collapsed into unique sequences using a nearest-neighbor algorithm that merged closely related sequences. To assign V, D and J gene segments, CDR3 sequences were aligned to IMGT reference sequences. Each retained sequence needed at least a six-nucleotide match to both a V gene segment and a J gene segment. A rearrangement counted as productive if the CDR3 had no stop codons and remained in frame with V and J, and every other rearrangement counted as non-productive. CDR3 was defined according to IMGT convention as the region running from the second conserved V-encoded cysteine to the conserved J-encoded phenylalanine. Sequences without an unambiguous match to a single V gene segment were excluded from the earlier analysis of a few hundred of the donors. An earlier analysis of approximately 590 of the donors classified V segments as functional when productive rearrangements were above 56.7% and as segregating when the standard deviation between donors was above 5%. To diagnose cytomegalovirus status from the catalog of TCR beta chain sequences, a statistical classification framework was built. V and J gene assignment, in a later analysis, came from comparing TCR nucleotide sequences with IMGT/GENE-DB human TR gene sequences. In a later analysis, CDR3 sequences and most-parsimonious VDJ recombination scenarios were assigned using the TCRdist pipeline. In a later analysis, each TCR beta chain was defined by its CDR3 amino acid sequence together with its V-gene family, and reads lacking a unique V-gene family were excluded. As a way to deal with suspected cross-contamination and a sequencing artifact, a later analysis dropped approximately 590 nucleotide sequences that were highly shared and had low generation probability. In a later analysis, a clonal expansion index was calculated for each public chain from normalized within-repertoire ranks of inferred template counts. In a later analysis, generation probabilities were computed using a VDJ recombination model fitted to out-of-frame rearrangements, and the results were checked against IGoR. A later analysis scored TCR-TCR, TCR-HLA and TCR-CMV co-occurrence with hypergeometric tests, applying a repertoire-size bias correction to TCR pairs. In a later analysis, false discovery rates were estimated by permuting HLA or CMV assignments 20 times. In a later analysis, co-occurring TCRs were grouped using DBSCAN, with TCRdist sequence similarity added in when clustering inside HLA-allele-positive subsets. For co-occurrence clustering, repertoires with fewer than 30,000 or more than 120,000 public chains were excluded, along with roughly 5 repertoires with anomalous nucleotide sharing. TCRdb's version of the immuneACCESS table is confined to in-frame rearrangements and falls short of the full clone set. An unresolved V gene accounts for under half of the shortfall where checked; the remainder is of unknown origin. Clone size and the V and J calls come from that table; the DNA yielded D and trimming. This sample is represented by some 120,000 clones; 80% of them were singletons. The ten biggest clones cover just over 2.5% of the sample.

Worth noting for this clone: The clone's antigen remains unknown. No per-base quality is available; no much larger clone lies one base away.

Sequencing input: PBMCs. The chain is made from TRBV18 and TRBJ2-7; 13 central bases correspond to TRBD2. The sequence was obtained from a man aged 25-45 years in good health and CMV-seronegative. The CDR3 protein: CASSPGLAGDYEQYF. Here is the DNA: TGTGCCAGCTCACCTGGACTAGCGGGGGACTACGAGCAGTACTTC.